Here is one T cell receptor (beta chain) with its context. As yet, its antigen is unknown. The library was made from cDNA and included unique molecular identifiers. From around 1 to 10 million T cells, around 500,000 cDNA molecules were obtained. Via MiXCR, TCRdb re-called the PCR reads, giving one row per CDR3 protein. The sample shows approximately 250,000 distinct CDR3 sequences, 35% to 40% of them seen only once. V shed 0 bases and J shed 5 bases, with 9 bases lying between them. Looked up from germline, CDR1 is SGHRS and CDR2 is YFSETQ. The CDR3 length is 13 residues. This entry comes from a study of post-analysis software for immune sequencing data. Whole-study context: Relapsing-remitting, secondary progressive and progressive-relapsing multiple sclerosis were all included among the disease courses. Study findings and constraints: Among multiple sclerosis patients, normalized Chao1 diversity was significantly below that of controls. Under the F measure, samples that were prepared in one batch clustered strongly together. Four to six TRBV segments were more frequent in patients than controls; TRBV5-6, TRBV5-1 and TRBV20-1 belonged to this group.

The V call is TRBV5-1, the J call TRBJ2-7, with no clear D. The TCR comes from a girl aged 10-17 years with multiple sclerosis. Specimen: blood. The CDR3 DNA sequence: TGCGCCAGCAGCTTGGCCTTTCGGGACGAGCAGTACTTC. It is translated as CASSLAFRDEQYF.